This is a list of T cell receptor beta chains from one sample in a study of blood T cell repertoires in COVID-19. Libraries were prepared by immunoSEQ multiplex PCR; TCRdb keeps only in-frame clonotypes and omits some of them. The sample has some 180,000 clones, 80% seen once; the top ten hold around 14%. The source material was PBMCs or T cells enriched from blood (not recorded which). The receptors shown here come from a man aged 55 to 70 who had been exposed to COVID-19. Each CDR3 is given with its conserved first and last residue. A D gene is named only where the DNA matches it firmly. A row's size may be missing; if present it is once, few, many or a size class.

v_gene: TRBV10-3; abundance: .; j_gene: TRBJ2-5; d_gene: .; CDR3aa: CAISNRDFGQETQYF; CDR3nt: TGTGCCATCAGCAACCGGGACTTTGGACAAGAGACCCAGTACTTC
v_gene: TRBV7-2; abundance: .; j_gene: TRBJ1-4; d_gene: .; CDR3aa: CASSLGGRDVEKLFF; CDR3nt: TGTGCCAGCAGCTTAGGCGGCAGGGATGTTGAAAAACTGTTTTTT
v_gene: TRBV24-1; abundance: .; j_gene: TRBJ1-4; d_gene: TRBD1; CDR3aa: CATSDLHTGEYEKLFF; CDR3nt: TGTGCCACCAGTGATTTGCACACAGGGGAATATGAAAAACTGTTTTTT
v_gene: TRBV5-1; abundance: .; j_gene: TRBJ1-3; d_gene: TRBD1; CDR3aa: CASSWTGPSGNTIYF; CDR3nt: TGCGCCAGCAGCTGGACAGGGCCATCTGGAAACACCATATATTTT
v_gene: TRBV5-1; abundance: .; j_gene: TRBJ1-1; d_gene: .; CDR3aa: CASSLTAMNTEAFF; CDR3nt: TGCGCCAGCAGCTTGACAGCAATGAACACTGAAGCTTTCTTT
v_gene: TRBV6-5; abundance: .; j_gene: TRBJ2-7; d_gene: TRBD1; CDR3aa: CASSYLGQGTDEQYF; CDR3nt: TGTGCCAGCAGTTACTTGGGACAGGGTACCGACGAGCAGTACTTC
v_gene: TRBV19; abundance: .; j_gene: TRBJ2-2; d_gene: .; CDR3aa: CASHPPRDTGELFF; CDR3nt: TGTGCCAGCCACCCCCCCAGGGACACCGGGGAGCTGTTTTTT
v_gene: TRBV27; abundance: .; j_gene: TRBJ2-7; d_gene: TRBD2; CDR3aa: CASSPTGLAGDPYEQYF; CDR3nt: TGTGCCAGCAGTCCCACCGGACTAGCGGGAGACCCCTACGAGCAGTACTTC
v_gene: TRBV5-1; abundance: .; j_gene: TRBJ2-7; d_gene: TRBD1; CDR3aa: CASSRDRGRREQYF; CDR3nt: TGCGCCAGCAGCCGAGACAGGGGAAGGAGAGAGCAGTACTTC
v_gene: TRBV9; abundance: .; j_gene: TRBJ2-7; d_gene: .; CDR3aa: CASSEGTRPFEQYF; CDR3nt: TGTGCCAGCAGCGAGGGGACTCGTCCCTTCGAGCAGTACTTC
v_gene: TRBV21-1; abundance: .; j_gene: TRBJ2-2; d_gene: .; CDR3aa: CASSKAACVGTGELFF; CDR3nt: TGTGCCAGCAGCAAAGCAGCGTGTGTGGGCACCGGGGAGCTGTTTTTT
v_gene: TRBV4-3; abundance: .; j_gene: TRBJ2-2; d_gene: TRBD2; CDR3aa: CASSQAPAGGPPGELFF; CDR3nt: TGCGCCAGCAGCCAAGCCCCAGCGGGAGGGCCTCCCGGGGAGCTGTTTTTT
v_gene: TRBV27; abundance: .; j_gene: TRBJ1-1; d_gene: TRBD1; CDR3aa: CASSFGTGRTEAFF; CDR3nt: TGTGCCAGCAGTTTCGGGACAGGGCGAACTGAAGCTTTCTTT
v_gene: TRBV5-4; abundance: .; j_gene: TRBJ1-2; d_gene: .; CDR3aa: CASSLETGYGYTF; CDR3nt: TGTGCCAGCAGCTTAGAGACAGGATATGGCTACACCTTC
v_gene: TRBV5-1; abundance: few; j_gene: TRBJ1-6; d_gene: TRBD1; CDR3aa: CASSLSSGQGNSPLHF; CDR3nt: TGCGCCAGCAGCTTGTCTTCGGGACAGGGTAATTCACCCCTCCACTTT
v_gene: TRBV20-1; abundance: .; j_gene: TRBJ2-1; d_gene: .; CDR3aa: CSASRRVGGYNEQFF; CDR3nt: TGCAGTGCTAGTCGACGGGTGGGAGGCTACAATGAGCAGTTCTTC
v_gene: TRBV6-5; abundance: .; j_gene: TRBJ2-7; d_gene: TRBD2; CDR3aa: CASSFAGTNYEQYF; CDR3nt: TGTGCCAGCAGTTTTGCCGGGACTAACTACGAGCAGTACTTC
v_gene: TRBV2; abundance: .; j_gene: TRBJ1-5; d_gene: .; CDR3aa: CASRTRPGQGSSNQPQHF; CDR3nt: TGTGCCAGCCGAACCCGTCCAGGGCAAGGGTCGAGCAATCAGCCCCAGCATTTT
v_gene: TRBV5-5; abundance: .; j_gene: TRBJ1-1; d_gene: .; CDR3aa: CASSTVPRTEAFF; CDR3nt: TGTGCCAGCAGCACCGTCCCGAGGACTGAAGCTTTCTTT
v_gene: TRBV29-1; abundance: once; j_gene: TRBJ2-1; d_gene: TRBD2; CDR3aa: CSTPRGGQNNEQFF; CDR3nt: TGCAGCACTCCTCGGGGGGGTCAGAACAATGAGCAGTTCTTC
v_gene: TRBV2; abundance: .; j_gene: TRBJ2-6; d_gene: TRBD1; CDR3aa: CASRQGQGGANVLTF; CDR3nt: TGTGCCAGCAGACAGGGACAGGGCGGGGCCAACGTCCTGACTTTC
v_gene: TRBV11-3; abundance: .; j_gene: TRBJ1-5; d_gene: .; CDR3aa: CASSLKTVGNQPQHF; CDR3nt: TGTGCCAGCAGCTTAAAAACGGTCGGCAATCAGCCCCAGCATTTT
v_gene: TRBV7-3; abundance: .; j_gene: TRBJ1-6; d_gene: .; CDR3aa: CASSLGQNNSPLHF; CDR3nt: TGTGCCAGCAGCTTAGGACAAAATAATTCACCCCTCCACTTT
v_gene: TRBV28; abundance: .; j_gene: TRBJ1-1; d_gene: .; CDR3aa: CASSLPGQNTEAFF; CDR3nt: TGTGCCAGCAGTCTACCGGGACAGAACACTGAAGCTTTCTTT
v_gene: TRBV14; abundance: .; j_gene: TRBJ2-7; d_gene: TRBD2; CDR3aa: CASSQEPQLAGTYEQYF; CDR3nt: TGTGCCAGCAGCCAAGAGCCGCAACTAGCGGGGACCTACGAGCAGTACTTC
v_gene: TRBV7-3; abundance: .; j_gene: TRBJ2-2; d_gene: TRBD1; CDR3aa: CASSFHRTGVNGELFF; CDR3nt: TGTGCCAGCAGCTTCCACCGGACAGGGGTGAACGGGGAGCTGTTTTTT
v_gene: TRBV5-5; abundance: .; j_gene: TRBJ2-7; d_gene: .; CDR3aa: CASSPLGYEQYF; CDR3nt: TGTGCCAGCAGCCCCCTCGGGTACGAGCAGTACTTC
v_gene: TRBV6-2/TRBV6-3; abundance: .; j_gene: TRBJ2-3; d_gene: TRBD1; CDR3aa: CASSATGGRADTQYF; CDR3nt: TGTGCCAGCAGTGCAACAGGGGGTCGAGCAGATACGCAGTATTTT
v_gene: TRBV19; abundance: .; j_gene: TRBJ2-7; d_gene: .; CDR3aa: CASSTQGTSSYEQYF; CDR3nt: TGTGCCAGTAGCACACAGGGGACTAGCTCCTACGAGCAGTACTTC
v_gene: TRBV2; abundance: .; j_gene: TRBJ1-2; d_gene: .; CDR3aa: CASSDRLAGVGYTF; CDR3nt: TGTGCCAGCAGTGATCGATTGGCAGGGGTGGGCTACACCTTC
v_gene: TRBV5-4; abundance: once; j_gene: TRBJ2-1; d_gene: .; CDR3aa: CASSLGGTSSYNEQFF; CDR3nt: TGTGCCAGCAGCTTGGGCGGGACCAGCTCCTACAATGAGCAGTTCTTC
v_gene: TRBV5-4; abundance: .; j_gene: TRBJ1-2; d_gene: TRBD1; CDR3aa: CASSPTDRAGGYTF; CDR3nt: TGTGCCAGCAGCCCCACGGACAGGGCGGGTGGCTACACCTTC
v_gene: TRBV11-3; abundance: .; j_gene: TRBJ1-1; d_gene: TRBD1; CDR3aa: CASSPRQGWTEAFF; CDR3nt: TGTGCCAGCAGCCCCCGACAGGGATGGACTGAAGCTTTCTTT
v_gene: TRBV23-1; abundance: .; j_gene: TRBJ2-2; d_gene: TRBD2; CDR3aa: CASSPLAGGYGGELFF; CDR3nt: TGCGCCAGCAGTCCGCTAGCGGGAGGGTACGGCGGGGAGCTGTTTTTT
v_gene: TRBV15; abundance: few; j_gene: TRBJ1-2; d_gene: .; CDR3aa: CATSREEGDGYTF; CDR3nt: TGTGCCACCAGCAGAGAGGAGGGTGATGGCTACACCTTC
v_gene: TRBV28; abundance: many; j_gene: TRBJ1-1; d_gene: .; CDR3aa: CASSPQGFALMNTEAFF; CDR3nt: TGTGCCAGCAGTCCTCAGGGATTTGCCCTAATGAACACTGAAGCTTTCTTT
v_gene: TRBV10-3; abundance: .; j_gene: TRBJ1-1; d_gene: .; CDR3aa: CAISALGDNTEAFF; CDR3nt: TGTGCCATCAGTGCTTTAGGGGATAACACTGAAGCTTTCTTT
v_gene: TRBV30; abundance: .; j_gene: TRBJ2-7; d_gene: .; CDR3aa: CAWSVNIPPYEQYF; CDR3nt: TGTGCCTGGAGCGTAAATATTCCCCCCTACGAGCAGTACTTC
v_gene: TRBV3-1/TRBV3-2; abundance: .; j_gene: TRBJ2-1; d_gene: TRBD2; CDR3aa: CASSQELAGVKDNEQFF; CDR3nt: TGTGCCAGCAGCCAAGAACTAGCGGGAGTTAAGGACAATGAGCAGTTCTTC
v_gene: TRBV7-2; abundance: .; j_gene: TRBJ2-2; d_gene: TRBD2; CDR3aa: CASSSGSYTGELFF; CDR3nt: TGTGCCAGCAGTAGCGGGAGTTATACCGGGGAGCTGTTTTTT
v_gene: TRBV5-4; abundance: few; j_gene: TRBJ2-2; d_gene: TRBD1; CDR3aa: CASSEIQGAGGELFF; CDR3nt: TGTGCCAGCAGCGAGATACAGGGGGCTGGTGGGGAGCTGTTTTTT
v_gene: TRBV5-1; abundance: .; j_gene: TRBJ2-1; d_gene: TRBD2; CDR3aa: CASSLVSSGGEQFF; CDR3nt: TGCGCCAGCAGCTTGGTTTCTAGCGGTGGTGAGCAGTTCTTC
v_gene: TRBV27; abundance: .; j_gene: TRBJ1-6; d_gene: .; CDR3aa: CASSFLQGNSPLHF; CDR3nt: TGTGCCAGCAGTTTCCTCCAGGGTAATTCACCCCTCCACTTT
v_gene: TRBV6-5; abundance: .; j_gene: TRBJ1-3; d_gene: TRBD1; CDR3aa: CASRGQGSSGNTIYF; CDR3nt: TGTGCCAGCAGAGGACAGGGGAGCTCTGGAAACACCATATATTTT
v_gene: TRBV18; abundance: .; j_gene: TRBJ2-7; d_gene: TRBD2; CDR3aa: CASSPLSGGLTYEQYF; CDR3nt: TGTGCCAGCTCACCACTCTCGGGAGGGCTAACGTACGAGCAGTACTTC
v_gene: TRBV21-1; abundance: .; j_gene: TRBJ1-1; d_gene: .; CDR3aa: CASSLDPIPKPDTEAFF; CDR3nt: TGTGCCAGCAGCCTAGATCCTATCCCTAAGCCAGACACTGAAGCTTTCTTT
v_gene: TRBV7-9; abundance: .; j_gene: TRBJ2-6; d_gene: .; CDR3aa: CASSFEVRDSGANVLTF; CDR3nt: TGTGCCAGCAGCTTCGAGGTTCGGGACTCTGGGGCCAACGTCCTGACTTTC
v_gene: TRBV30; abundance: .; j_gene: TRBJ1-5; d_gene: .; CDR3aa: CAWSVFGRFGQPQHF; CDR3nt: TGTGCCTGGAGTGTATTCGGCAGGTTCGGTCAGCCCCAGCATTTT
v_gene: TRBV27; abundance: few; j_gene: TRBJ2-3; d_gene: .; CDR3aa: CASGSFSSTDTQYF; CDR3nt: TGTGCCAGCGGCTCTTTTTCTAGCACAGATACGCAGTATTTT
v_gene: TRBV24-1; abundance: .; j_gene: TRBJ2-1; d_gene: TRBD1; CDR3aa: CATSDSSRTGSDEQFF; CDR3nt: TGTGCCACCAGTGATTCGTCCCGGACAGGGAGTGATGAGCAGTTCTTC
v_gene: TRBV30; abundance: .; j_gene: TRBJ2-7; d_gene: .; CDR3aa: CAWSVQAGRPYEQYF; CDR3nt: TGTGCCTGGAGTGTACAGGCAGGGAGGCCCTACGAGCAGTACTTC
v_gene: TRBV7-2; abundance: .; j_gene: TRBJ2-7; d_gene: .; CDR3aa: CASSNRDYEQYF; CDR3nt: TGTGCCAGCAGCAACAGGGATTACGAGCAGTACTTC
v_gene: TRBV19; abundance: .; j_gene: TRBJ1-2; d_gene: .; CDR3aa: CASSIDHSGGTGYTF; CDR3nt: TGTGCCAGTAGTATAGATCATTCGGGGGGCACTGGCTACACCTTC
v_gene: TRBV10-3; abundance: .; j_gene: TRBJ2-3; d_gene: TRBD2; CDR3aa: CAIASGRSTDTQYF; CDR3nt: TGTGCCATCGCTAGCGGGAGGAGCACAGATACGCAGTATTTT